One sample yielded the 8 T cell receptor beta chains listed below, sequenced in a study of blood T cell repertoires in COVID-19. Here immunoSEQ multiplex PCR was the method, and the copy in TCRdb shows in-frame clones only, minus some. The table includes about 210,000 clones, about four fifths detected once. The sequenced sample consisted of peripheral blood. The receptors come from a woman at least 80 years old with COVID-19, enrolled during active disease.

The chain carries TRBV15 and TRBJ2-2; D perhaps matches TRBD2 (6 bases). Trimming removed 1 base at V and 2 bases at J, with 23 bases between. The germline V gene has CDR1 LNHNV and CDR2 YYDKDF (reference sequence). CDR3 length: 20 residues. Here the CDR3 DNA reads TGTGCCACCAGCAGAGTTGGGGTTGATGGCGGGACCCCAAACACCGGGGAGCTGTTTTTT. Protein sequence: CATSRVGVDGGTPNTGELFF.

The gene calls are TRBV7-4 and TRBJ2-5; 9 bases map to TRBD1. The CDR3 loop spans 14 amino acids. CDR1 is SGHVT, CDR2 SQSDAQ, per germline. V shed 6 bases, J shed 5 bases, and the junction held 7 bases outside the gene matches. The CDR3 loop reads CASSSGTGRETQYF. The CDR3 DNA follows: TGTGCCAGCAGTTCCGGGACAGGGAGGGAGACCCAGTACTTC.

V usage is TRBV5-1 and J usage is TRBJ1-1; no firm D call. Germline assignment: CDR1 SGHRS and CDR2 YFSETQ. The length of the CDR3 is 12 residues. Deletions cut 1 base from V and 8 bases from J, with 9 bases between. The CDR3 DNA sequence: TGCGCCAGCAGCTTGAGAGGATTAGAAGCTTTCTTT. Amino acids: CASSLRGLEAFF. Looking up the rest from reference TRBV5-1 and TRBJ1-1 gives the full variable domain: KAGVTQTPRYLIKTRGQQVTLSCSPISGHRSVSWYQQTPGQGLQFLFEYFSETQRNKGNFPGRFSGRQFSNSRSEMNVSTLELGDSALYLCASSLRGLEAFFGQGTRLTVV.

The chain combines TRBV20-1 with TRBJ1-3; D gene ambiguous. Germline V lookup: CDR1 DFQATT, CDR2 SNEGSKA (reference sequence). CDR3 length: 14 residues. V was pared by 3 bases and J by 0 bases, with 9 bases between. Written as DNA, the CDR3 is TGCAGTGCTAGTGGCCGGGACTCTGGAAACACCATATATTTT. Translating it yields CSASGRDSGNTIYF.

The rearrangement joins TRBV12-3 or TRBV12-4 to TRBJ1-3; D is undetermined. This CDR3 spans 13 amino acids. Trimming cost V 4 bases and J 8 bases, with 12 bases left between them. CDR3 sequence: CASSSRGGYTIYF. The CDR3 DNA sequence: TGTGCCAGCAGTTCCCGGGGAGGTTACACCATATATTTT.

This chain connects TRBV7-9 to TRBJ1-3; D is possibly TRBD1 (5 bases). The V end was cut by 2 bases, the J end by 2 bases, with 13 bases between. The CDR3 spans 16 residues. The V gene's germline CDR1 is SEHNR and CDR2 FQNEAQ (reference sequence). The CDR3 nucleotides are TGTGCCAGCAGCTTAAGGAGAACAGGTGCTGGAAACACCATATATTTT. This codes for CASSLRRTGAGNTIYF.

The V and J genes are TRBV7-3 and TRBJ2-6; 10 nucleotides match TRBD1. The CDR3 is 17 amino acids. V was clipped by 6 bases and J by 2 bases; unmatched bases: 7. Germline V lookup: CDR1 SGHTA, CDR2 FQGTGA. CDR3 DNA sequence: TGTGCCAGCAGGCCGACAGGGGGCGCTCCTGGGGCCAACGTCCTGACTTTC. Amino acids: CASRPTGGAPGANVLTF.

The V gene is TRBV4-1, the J gene TRBJ1-2; tentatively, D is TRBD1 (6 bases). Per the germline V gene, CDR1 is MGHRA and CDR2 is YSYEKL. Trimming pared 1 base from V and 7 bases from J, leaving 19 bases between. The CDR3 covers 16 residues. This CDR3 reads CASSQAGQLPSSGYTF. Here the CDR3 DNA reads TGCGCCAGCAGCCAAGCGGGACAACTTCCCAGCAGTGGCTACACCTTC.